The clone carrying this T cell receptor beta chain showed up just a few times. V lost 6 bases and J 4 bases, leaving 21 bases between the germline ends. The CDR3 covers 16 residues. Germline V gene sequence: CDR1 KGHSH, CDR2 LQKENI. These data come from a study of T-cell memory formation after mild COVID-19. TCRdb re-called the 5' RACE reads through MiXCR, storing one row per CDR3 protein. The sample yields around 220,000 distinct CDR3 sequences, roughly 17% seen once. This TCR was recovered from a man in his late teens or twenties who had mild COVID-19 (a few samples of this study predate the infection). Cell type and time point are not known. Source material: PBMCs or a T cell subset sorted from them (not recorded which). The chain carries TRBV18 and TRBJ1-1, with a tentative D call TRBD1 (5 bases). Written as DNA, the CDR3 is TGTGCCAGCTCCCCGGCGTTAGGGACGGGGGTCACTGAAGCTTTCTTT. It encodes CASSPALGTGVTEAFF.